This T cell receptor (beta chain) was identified during a study of OX40 agonist ivuxolimab in advanced cancers. Study at large: Ivuxolimab is an agonistic anti-OX40 (CD134) antibody, and patients were treated with it. Three patients had partial responses: one hepatocellular carcinoma, two cutaneous melanoma.

TCRdb's table, derived via immunoSEQ multiplex PCR, lists solely in-frame clones and lacks some. The sample lists about 82,000 clones, just under 90% occurring once. The receptor comes from an adult with an advanced solid tumor such as melanoma, head and neck, liver or kidney cancer. Material: CD4+ or CD8+ T cells sorted from blood, obtained in a trial of the OX40 agonist ivuxolimab.

The CDR3 nucleotides are TGTGCCTACGAGCGCCGAGGGGAGCTGTTTTTT. It yields the protein CAYERRGELFF. The chain combines TRBV30 with TRBJ2-2; D is uncertain. Per the germline V gene, CDR1 is GTSNPN and CDR2 is SVGIG (reference sequence). There are 11 residues in the CDR3. The ends were cut back, 7 bases at V and 8 bases at J, with 11 bases in the middle.